Presented here are 20 T cell receptor beta chains from one specimen sequenced in a study of control samples from healthy donors and cancer patients. The table came from immunoSEQ multiplex PCR; TCRdb's copy has only in-frame clones and leaves some out. Among roughly 150,000 clones listed, about 94% were seen once. Sequencing used blood. The origin of the receptors is a man aged 45-65 years in good health.

V and J are TRBV15 and TRBJ2-7; TRBD2 matches at 11 bases. Unmatched junction bases numbered 10, after V lost 5 bases and J lost 7 bases. Germline-derived CDR1 and CDR2 are LNHNV and YYDKDF (reference sequence). The CDR3 covers 15 residues. Written as DNA, the CDR3 is TGTGCCACCAGCCTTAGCGGGAGGGCCCTTGGGGAGCAGTACTTC. Amino acid sequence: CATSLSGRALGEQYF.

The chain uses TRBV5-4 and TRBJ2-3; a weak D match, TRBD1 (6 bases). Germline loops: CDR1 SGHNT, CDR2 YYREEE (reference sequence). The CDR3 runs 15 residues. The ends were cut back, 0 bases at V and 1 base at J, with 9 bases in the middle. Here the CDR3 reads CASSLAGVGTDTQYF. The CDR3 DNA sequence: TGTGCCAGCAGCTTGGCAGGGGTTGGCACAGATACGCAGTATTTT.

The J gene is TRBJ1-6, the V gene TRBV11-2; D is ambiguous. With 2 bases removed from V and 6 bases from J, the gap between germline ends came to 11 bases. Germline V gene data show CDR1 as SGHAT and CDR2 as FQNNGV. This CDR3 is built from 15 residues. The CDR3 loop is CASSLTGSANSPLHF. CDR3 DNA: TGTGCCAGCAGCTTAACCGGCTCCGCTAATTCACCCCTCCACTTT. The full variable domain, completed using reference TRBV11-2 and TRBJ1-6, is EAGVAQSPRYKIIEKRQSVAFWCNPISGHATLYWYQQILGQGPKLLIQFQNNGVVDDSQLPKDRFSAERLKGVDSTLKIQPAKLEDSAVYLCASSLTGSANSPLHFGNGTRLTVT.

This clone was detected once. CDR3 nucleotide sequence: TGTGCCACCAGTGCTGGGGCCAACGTCCTGACTTTC. It yields the protein CATSAGANVLTF. The rearrangement links TRBV24-1 to TRBJ2-6; no reliable D call. The CDR3 spans 12 residues. Trimming took off 5 bases at V and 2 bases at J, with 0 bases between the two ends. Germline V gives CDR1 KGHDR, CDR2 SFDVKD.

The chain has TRBV11-2 and TRBJ2-7; D is ambiguous. Trimming pared 5 bases from V and 0 bases from J, leaving 2 bases between. This CDR3 has 11 residues. Germline CDR1 is SGHAT and CDR2 is FQNNGV. Here the CDR3 reads CASSNSYEQYF. The CDR3 region has the DNA TGTGCCAGCAGCAACTCCTACGAGCAGTACTTC.

The rearrangement uses TRBV7-9 and TRBJ2-4, with a weak D call TRBD2 (5 bases). Germline-derived CDR1 and CDR2 are SEHNR and FQNEAQ (reference sequence). Trimming pared 2 bases from V and 0 bases from J, leaving 11 bases between. The CDR3 runs to 16 residues. DNA of the CDR3: TGTGCCAGCAGCTTAAAAGGAGGACTAGCCAAAAACATTCAGTACTTC. This sequence encodes CASSLKGGLAKNIQYF.

This rearrangement joins TRBV3-1 (or the pseudogene TRBV3-2) to TRBJ2-5; a possible D gene is TRBD2 (6 bases). The CDR3 contains 14 residues. The germline CDR1 and CDR2 sequences are LGHDT and YNNKEL (reference sequence). Trimming stripped 3 bases from V and 1 base from J, with 9 bases between. CDR3 sequence (DNA): TGTGCCAGCAGCCAGGCGGGGAGCCAAGAGACCCAGTACTTC. This codes for CASSQAGSQETQYF.

In this sample, this clone turned up once. The chain has TRBV7-9 and TRBJ2-3; no reliable D call. Germline-derived CDR1 and CDR2 are SEHNR and FQNEAQ (reference sequence). Trimming left V 2 bases short and J 2 bases short, with 8 bases between. The CDR3 consists of 14 residues. The CDR3 nucleotides read TGTGCCAGCAGCTTATTGGTTCTCACAGATACGCAGTATTTT. It encodes CASSLLVLTDTQYF.

The gene calls are TRBV19 and TRBJ2-3; 7 bases match TRBD2. This CDR3 spans 14 amino acids. V gave up 7 bases and J gave up 8 bases; unmatched junction bases: 12. Germline V gives CDR1 LNHDA, CDR2 SQIVND (reference sequence). In DNA, the CDR3 is TGTGCCAGTACCGAGAGGGAGGGTGGATCTACGCAGTATTTT. It translates to CASTEREGGSTQYF. The complete variable domain, with remaining parts taken from reference TRBV19 and TRBJ2-3, reads DGGITQSPKYLFRKEGQNVTLSCEQNLNHDAMYWYRQDPGQGLRLIYYSQIVNDFQKGDIAEGYSVSREKKESFPLTVTSAQKNPTAFYLCASTEREGGSTQYFGPGTRLTVL.

The rearrangement links TRBV19 to TRBJ1-1; no definite D call. The CDR3 consists of 14 residues. V gave up 5 bases and J gave up 6 bases, with 16 bases separating them. Germline V gene sequence: CDR1 LNHDA, CDR2 SQIVND (reference sequence). The chain's CDR3 is CASSSQRVIPEAFF. The CDR3 bases are TGTGCCAGTAGTTCCCAGAGGGTAATACCTGAAGCTTTCTTT.

V usage is TRBV12-3 or TRBV12-4 and J usage is TRBJ2-2; D remains unclear. Trimming took 3 bases from V and 7 from J, leaving 9 bases between them. CDR3 length: 13 residues. In nucleotides, the CDR3 is TGTGCCAGCAGTTTTAGCTCCGTCGGGGAGCTGTTTTTT. Translation gives CASSFSSVGELFF.

CDR3: CASSSGGGSRDAFF. The CDR3 bases are TGTGCCAGCAGCTCCGGGGGGGGCTCTCGGGACGCTTTCTTT. The rearrangement uses TRBV28 and TRBJ1-1, with D possibly TRBD1 on 6 matching bases. Germline lookup yields CDR1 MDHEN and CDR2 SYDVKM. The germline V and J ends were trimmed by 6 bases and 11 bases, with 22 bases remaining between them. This CDR3 has 14 residues.

The chain uses TRBV27 and TRBJ1-5, with 7 bases lining up with TRBD1. Germline CDR1 is MNHEY and CDR2 is SMNVEV (reference sequence). With V trimmed by 2 bases and J by 4 bases, 5 bases remained unmatched. The CDR3 runs to 15 residues. Written as DNA, the CDR3 is TGTGCCAGCAGTTTAGGAGACAGGGAGAATCAGCCCCAGCATTTT. Protein: CASSLGDRENQPQHF.

J is TRBJ2-1 and V is TRBV29-1; D might be TRBD2 (6 bases). Trimming shortened V by 4 bases and J by 1 base, and 8 bases separated the two germline ends. CDR1 and CDR2 from the germline V gene are SQVTM and ANQGSEA. This CDR3 is 13 amino acids long. CDR3: CSVGLGSYNEQFF. Written as DNA, the CDR3 is TGCAGCGTTGGACTAGGATCCTACAATGAGCAGTTCTTC.

The chain couples TRBV2 to TRBJ2-7; 11 bases are a match to TRBD1. V trimming: 4 bases; J trimming: 2 bases; junction bases outside the gene matches: 1. Germline V gene lookup returns CDR1 SNHLY and CDR2 FYNNEI. The CDR3 has 14 residues. CDR3 region: CASSVDRGPYEQYF. DNA for the CDR3: TGTGCCAGCAGTGTGGACAGGGGGCCCTACGAGCAGTACTTC.

This chain's CDR3 is CASNNEGAGELFF. In DNA form, the CDR3 reads TGTGCCAGCAATAACGAGGGTGCCGGGGAGCTGTTTTTT. The chain links TRBV2 to TRBJ2-2, with D possibly matching TRBD2 (5 bases). The CDR3 is made up of 13 amino acids. V was clipped by 7 bases and J by 6 bases, with 12 bases between them. Germline V gives CDR1 SNHLY, CDR2 FYNNEI. Drawing the rest from reference TRBV2 and TRBJ2-2, the complete variable domain is EPEVTQTPSHQVTQMGQEVILRCVPISNHLYFYWYRQILGQKVEFLVSFYNNEISEKSEIFDDQFSVERPDGSNFTLKIRSTKLEDSAMYFCASNNEGAGELFFGEGSRLTVL.

The chain couples TRBV6-5 to TRBJ1-5; 7 positions agree with TRBD1. The CDR3 spans 14 residues. Germline trimming cut 6 bases from V and 1 base from J; bases unmatched to any gene: 3. The germline V gene has CDR1 MNHEY and CDR2 SVGAGI. The CDR3 DNA reads TGTGCCAGCAGAGCGGACAGGAGCAATCAGCCCCAGCATTTT. Protein: CASRADRSNQPQHF.

The sample holds a few counts of this clone. The chain uses TRBV27 and TRBJ2-7; 10 bases are shared with TRBD1. The V segment lost 3 bases and the J segment 3 bases; nucleotides outside the gene matches: 5. Germline CDR1 reads MNHEY; CDR2 reads SMNVEV (reference sequence). The CDR3 covers 15 residues. The CDR3 DNA reads as TGTGCCAGCAGTTTCGGGGACAGGGGCTTCTACGAGCAGTACTTC. Protein: CASSFGDRGFYEQYF.

The chain links TRBV6-5 to TRBJ1-1; 7 bases align to TRBD1. The CDR3 is 15 residues long. The J segment lost 5 bases and the V segment lost 3 bases, leaving 9 bases of the junction unmatched. Germline loops: CDR1 MNHEY, CDR2 SVGAGI. The DNA of the CDR3 is TGTGCCAGCAGTTATTCACAGGGGTACGGGACTGAAGCTTTCTTT. Its translation: CASSYSQGYGTEAFF.

The rearrangement uses TRBV28 and TRBJ1-2; D is uncertain. The CDR3 runs 13 residues. CDR1 and CDR2 (germline): MDHEN, SYDVKM. Deletions cut 3 bases from V and 8 bases from J, with 13 bases between. DNA of the CDR3: TGTGCCAGCAGTTTGCTTGACCTCAGGGGCTACACCTTC. It codes for CASSLLDLRGYTF.